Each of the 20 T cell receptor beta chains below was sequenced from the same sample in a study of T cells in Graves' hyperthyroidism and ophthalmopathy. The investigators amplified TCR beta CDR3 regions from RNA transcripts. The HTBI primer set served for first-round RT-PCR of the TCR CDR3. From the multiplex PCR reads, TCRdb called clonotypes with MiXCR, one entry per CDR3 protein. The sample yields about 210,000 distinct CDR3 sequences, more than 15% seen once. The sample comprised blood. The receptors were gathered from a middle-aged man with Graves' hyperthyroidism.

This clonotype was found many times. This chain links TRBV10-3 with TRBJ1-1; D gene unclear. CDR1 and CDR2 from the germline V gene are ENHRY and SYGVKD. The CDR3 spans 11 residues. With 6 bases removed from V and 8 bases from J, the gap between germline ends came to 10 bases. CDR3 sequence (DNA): TGTGCCATCAGGAGGGATCTGGAAGCTTTCTTT. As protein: CAIRRDLEAFF.

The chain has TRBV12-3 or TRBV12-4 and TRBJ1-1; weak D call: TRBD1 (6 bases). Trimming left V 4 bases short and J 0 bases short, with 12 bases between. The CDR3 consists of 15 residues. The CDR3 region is CASSSIQGMNTEAFF. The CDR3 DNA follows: TGTGCCAGCAGTTCGATACAGGGCATGAACACTGAAGCTTTCTTT.

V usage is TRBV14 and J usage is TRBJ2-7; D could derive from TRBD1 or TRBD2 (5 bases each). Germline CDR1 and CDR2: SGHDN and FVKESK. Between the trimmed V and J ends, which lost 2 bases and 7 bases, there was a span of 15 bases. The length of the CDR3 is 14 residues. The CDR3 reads CASSQRQGSGEQYF. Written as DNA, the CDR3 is TGTGCCAGCAGCCAAAGGCAGGGCTCGGGAGAGCAGTACTTC.

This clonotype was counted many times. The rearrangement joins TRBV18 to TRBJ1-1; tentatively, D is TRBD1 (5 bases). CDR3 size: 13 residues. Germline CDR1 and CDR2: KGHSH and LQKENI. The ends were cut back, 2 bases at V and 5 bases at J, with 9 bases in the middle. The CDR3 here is CASSPGGQTEAFF. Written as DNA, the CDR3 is TGTGCCAGCTCACCAGGGGGTCAGACTGAAGCTTTCTTT. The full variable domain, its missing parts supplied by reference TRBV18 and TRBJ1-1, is NAGVMQNPRHLVRRRGQEARLRCSPMKGHSHVYWYRQLPEEGLKFMVYLQKENIIDESGMPKERFSAEFPKEGPSILRIQQVVRGDSAAYFCASSPGGQTEAFFGQGTRLTVV.

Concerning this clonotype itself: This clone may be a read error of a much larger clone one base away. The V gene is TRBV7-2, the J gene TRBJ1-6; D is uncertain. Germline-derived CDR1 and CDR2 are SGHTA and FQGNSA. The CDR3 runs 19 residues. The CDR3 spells CASSLVSVRPTSYNPPLHF. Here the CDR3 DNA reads TGTGCCAGCAGCTTAGTTTCTGTCAGACCAACCTCCTATAATCCACCCCTCCACTTT.

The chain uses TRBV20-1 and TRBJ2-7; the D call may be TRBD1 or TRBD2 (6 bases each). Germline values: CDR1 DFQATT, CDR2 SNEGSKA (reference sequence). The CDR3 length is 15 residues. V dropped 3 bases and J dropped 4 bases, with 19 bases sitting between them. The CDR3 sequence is CSARGKGGTRYEQYF. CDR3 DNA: TGCAGTGCTAGGGGAAAGGGGGGAACGAGGTACGAGCAGTACTTC.

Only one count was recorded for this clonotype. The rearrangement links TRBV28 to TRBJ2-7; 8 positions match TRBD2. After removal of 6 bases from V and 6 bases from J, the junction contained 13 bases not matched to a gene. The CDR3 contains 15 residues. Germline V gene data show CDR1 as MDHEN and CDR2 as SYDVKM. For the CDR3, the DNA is TGTGCCAGCAGCCCGCTTAGCGGGACGTCCGCCGAGCAGTACTTC. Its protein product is CASSPLSGTSAEQYF.

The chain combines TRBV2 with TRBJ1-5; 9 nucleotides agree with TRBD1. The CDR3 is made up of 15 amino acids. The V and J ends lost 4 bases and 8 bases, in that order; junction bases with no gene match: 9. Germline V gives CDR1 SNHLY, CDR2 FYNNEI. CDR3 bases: TGTGCCAGCAGTGCGGAACAGGGGGCCGGAAAGCCCCAGCATTTT. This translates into CASSAEQGAGKPQHF. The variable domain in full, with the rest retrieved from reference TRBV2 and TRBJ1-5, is EPEVTQTPSHQVTQMGQEVILRCVPISNHLYFYWYRQILGQKVEFLVSFYNNEISEKSEIFDDQFSVERPDGSNFTLKIRSTKLEDSAMYFCASSAEQGAGKPQHFGDGTRLSIL.

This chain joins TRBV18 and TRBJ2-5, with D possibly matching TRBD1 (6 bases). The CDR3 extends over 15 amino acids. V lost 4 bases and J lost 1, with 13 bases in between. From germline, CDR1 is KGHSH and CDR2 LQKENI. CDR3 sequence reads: CASSRQEPIQETQYF. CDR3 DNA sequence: TGTGCCAGCTCACGACAGGAACCCATCCAAGAGACCCAGTACTTC.

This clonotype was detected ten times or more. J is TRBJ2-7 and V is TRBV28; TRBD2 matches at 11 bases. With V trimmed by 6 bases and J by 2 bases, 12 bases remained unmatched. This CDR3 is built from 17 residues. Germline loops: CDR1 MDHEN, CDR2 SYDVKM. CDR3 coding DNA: TGTGCCAGCAGCCCATGGACTAGCGGGCCTAGCACCTACGAGCAGTACTTC. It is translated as CASSPWTSGPSTYEQYF. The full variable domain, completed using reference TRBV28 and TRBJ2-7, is DVKVTQSSRYLVKRTGEKVFLECVQDMDHENMFWYRQDPGLGLRLIYFSYDVKMKEKGDIPEGYSVSREKKERFSLILESASTNQTSMYLCASSPWTSGPSTYEQYFGPGTRLTVT.

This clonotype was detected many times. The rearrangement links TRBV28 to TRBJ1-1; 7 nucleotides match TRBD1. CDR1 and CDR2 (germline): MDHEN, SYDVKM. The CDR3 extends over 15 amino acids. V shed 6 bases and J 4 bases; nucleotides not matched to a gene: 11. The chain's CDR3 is CASRALLGGGTEAFF. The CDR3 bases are TGTGCCAGCAGAGCGTTGCTAGGGGGCGGCACTGAAGCTTTCTTT.

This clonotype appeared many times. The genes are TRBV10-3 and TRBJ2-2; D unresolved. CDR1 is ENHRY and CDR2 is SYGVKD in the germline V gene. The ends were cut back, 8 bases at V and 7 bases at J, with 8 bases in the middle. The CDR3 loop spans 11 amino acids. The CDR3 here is CAIGESGELFF. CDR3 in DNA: TGTGCCATCGGAGAAAGCGGGGAGCTGTTTTTT.

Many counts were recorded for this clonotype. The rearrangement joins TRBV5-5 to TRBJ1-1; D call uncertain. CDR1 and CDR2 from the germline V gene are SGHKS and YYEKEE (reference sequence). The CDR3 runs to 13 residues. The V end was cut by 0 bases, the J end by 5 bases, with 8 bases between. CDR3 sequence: CASSLVDGTEAFF. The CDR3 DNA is TGTGCCAGCAGCTTGGTTGATGGGACTGAAGCTTTCTTT.

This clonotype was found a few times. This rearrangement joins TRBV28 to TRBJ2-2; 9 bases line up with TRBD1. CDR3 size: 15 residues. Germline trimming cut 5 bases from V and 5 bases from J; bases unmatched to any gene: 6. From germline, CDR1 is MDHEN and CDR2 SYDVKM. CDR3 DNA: TGTGCCAGCAGTAACAGGGGGCATAGGACCGGGGAGCTGTTTTTT. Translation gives CASSNRGHRTGELFF.

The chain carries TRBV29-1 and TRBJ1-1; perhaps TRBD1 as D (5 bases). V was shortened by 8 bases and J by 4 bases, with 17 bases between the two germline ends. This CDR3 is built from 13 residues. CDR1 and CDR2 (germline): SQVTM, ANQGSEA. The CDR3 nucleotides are TGCAGCTCTAAGGAGGGGCCCGGCACTGAAGCTTTCTTT. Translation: CSSKEGPGTEAFF.

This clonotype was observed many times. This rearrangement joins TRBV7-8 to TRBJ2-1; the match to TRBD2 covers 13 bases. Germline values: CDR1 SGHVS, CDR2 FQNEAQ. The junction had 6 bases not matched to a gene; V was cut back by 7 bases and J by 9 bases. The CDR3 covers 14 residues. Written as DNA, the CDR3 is TGTGCCAGCAACATGGGACTAGCGGGGAGTGAGCAGTTCTTC. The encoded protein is CASNMGLAGSEQFF.

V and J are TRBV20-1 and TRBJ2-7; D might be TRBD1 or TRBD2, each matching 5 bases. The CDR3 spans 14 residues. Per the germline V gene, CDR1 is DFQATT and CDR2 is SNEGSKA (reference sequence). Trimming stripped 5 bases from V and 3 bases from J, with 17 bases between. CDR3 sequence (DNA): TGCAGTGCTGTGTCCCGGGACGGAAACTACGAGCAGTACTTC. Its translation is CSAVSRDGNYEQYF.

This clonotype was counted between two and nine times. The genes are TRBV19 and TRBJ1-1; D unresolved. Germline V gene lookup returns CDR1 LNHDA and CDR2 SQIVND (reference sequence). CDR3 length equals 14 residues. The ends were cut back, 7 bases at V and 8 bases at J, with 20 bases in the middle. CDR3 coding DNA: TGTGCCAGTATGCCGGCAGCGGGTTCTTTCGAAGCTTTCTTT. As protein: CASMPAAGSFEAFF.

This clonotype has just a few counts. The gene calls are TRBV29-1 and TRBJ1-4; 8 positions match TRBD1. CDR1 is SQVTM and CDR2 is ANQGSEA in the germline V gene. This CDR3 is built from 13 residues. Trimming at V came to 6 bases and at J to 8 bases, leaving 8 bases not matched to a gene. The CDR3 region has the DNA TGCAGCGTCTCCAACAGGGGGAGGGAAAAACTGTTTTTT. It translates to CSVSNRGREKLFF.

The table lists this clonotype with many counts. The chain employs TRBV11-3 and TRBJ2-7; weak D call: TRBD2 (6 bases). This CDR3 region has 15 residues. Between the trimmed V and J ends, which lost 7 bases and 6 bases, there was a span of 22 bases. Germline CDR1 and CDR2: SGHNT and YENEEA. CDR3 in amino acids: CASTKEVGGRSEQYF. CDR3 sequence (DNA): TGTGCCAGCACCAAAGAGGTTGGGGGGAGAAGCGAGCAGTACTTC.